This record looks at one TCR beta chain sequence and its context. What it binds is unknown. The data stem from a study of vaccination effects on CD4 cells after COVID-19. Assay: immunoSEQ multiplex PCR; the TCRdb copy retains only in-frame clones and omits some. The sample lists fewer than 70,000 clones, about four fifths occurring once. The germline CDR1 and CDR2 sequences are SNHLY and FYNNEI. Trimming cost V 2 bases and J 5 bases, with 9 bases left between them. The length of the CDR3 is 14 residues. Before sequencing took place, the ViraFEST assay used viral peptide pools to expand antigen-specific CD4+ T cells. Investigators separated out CD4+ T cells once about eleven days of culture had passed. Nucleocapsid antibodies were negative in the vaccine recipients, who had never had SARS-CoV-2 infection. Half-medium exchanges with IL-2 medium took place on days 3 and 7.

The source is a human donor who received a COVID-19 vaccine. The rearrangement links TRBV2 to TRBJ1-4, with D unresolved. The sequences come from CD4+ T cells from PBMCs cultured with SARS-CoV-2 spike peptides, collected before COVID-19 vaccination. CDR3 DNA: TGTGCCAGCAGTGAATGGTCGCTGAATGAAAAACTGTTTTTT. Protein: CASSEWSLNEKLFF.